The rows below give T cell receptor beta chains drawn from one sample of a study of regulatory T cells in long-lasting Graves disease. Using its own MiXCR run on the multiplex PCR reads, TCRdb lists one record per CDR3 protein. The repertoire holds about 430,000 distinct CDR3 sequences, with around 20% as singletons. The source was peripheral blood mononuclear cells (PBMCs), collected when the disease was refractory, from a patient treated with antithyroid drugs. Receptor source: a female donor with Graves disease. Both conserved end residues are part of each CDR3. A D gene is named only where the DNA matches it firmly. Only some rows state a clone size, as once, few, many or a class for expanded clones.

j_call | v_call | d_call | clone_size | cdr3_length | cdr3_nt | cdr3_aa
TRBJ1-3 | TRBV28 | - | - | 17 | TGTGCCAGCACCAAGCAACTCTGGGCGGACGGAGGAAACACCATATATTTT | CASTKQLWADGGNTIYF
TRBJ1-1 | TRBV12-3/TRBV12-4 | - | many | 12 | TGTGCCAGCAGTCCGAGACTGACTGAAGCTTTCTTT | CASSPRLTEAFF
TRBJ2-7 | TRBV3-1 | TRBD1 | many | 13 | TGTGCCAGCAGCCGCCGGACAGGGCCCGAGCAGTACTTC | CASSRRTGPEQYF
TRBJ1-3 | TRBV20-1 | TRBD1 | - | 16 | TGCAGTGCTAGAGAACCCGGGACAGGCTCTGGAAACACCATATATTTT | CSAREPGTGSGNTIYF
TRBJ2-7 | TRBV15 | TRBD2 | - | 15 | TGTGCCACCAGCAGAGTTAGCGGCGGGAGTGGCGAGCAGTACTTC | CATSRVSGGSGEQYF
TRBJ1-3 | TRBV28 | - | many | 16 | TGTGCCAGCAGTTCGCCGGGACACCCCCGGGGAAACACCATATATTTT | CASSSPGHPRGNTIYF
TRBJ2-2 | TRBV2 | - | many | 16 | TGTGCCAGCAGTGACAGACGAGGGGAGAGTGGCGGGGAGCTGTTTTTT | CASSDRRGESGGELFF
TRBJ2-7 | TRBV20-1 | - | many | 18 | TGCAGTGCTAGAGATGAGGGAGCGGAGGTATCGGCCCCCTACGAGCAGTACTTC | CSARDEGAEVSAPYEQYF
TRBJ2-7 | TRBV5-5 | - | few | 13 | TGTGCCAGCAGCTGGGGGCTCACCTACGAGCAGTACTTC | CASSWGLTYEQYF
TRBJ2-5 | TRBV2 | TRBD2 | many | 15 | TGTGCCAGCAGTCGACTAGCGGGAGCCTCGGAGACCCAGTACTTC | CASSRLAGASETQYF
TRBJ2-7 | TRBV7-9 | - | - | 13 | TGTGCCAGCAGTTCTGACGGGTACGACGAGCAGTACTTC | CASSSDGYDEQYF
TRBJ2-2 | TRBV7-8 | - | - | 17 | TGTGCCAGCAGCTATAGCGAAAGGGCGGCGTACACCGGGGAGCTGTTTTTT | CASSYSERAAYTGELFF
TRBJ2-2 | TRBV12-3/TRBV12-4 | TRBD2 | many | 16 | TGTGCCAGCAACAACCCTGCGGGAGTGTCGCCCGGGGAGCTGTTTTTT | CASNNPAGVSPGELFF
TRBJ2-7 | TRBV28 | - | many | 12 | TGTGCCAGCAGTTTGACTAGATTCGAGCAGTACTTC | CASSLTRFEQYF
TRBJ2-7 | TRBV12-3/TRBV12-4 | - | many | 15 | TGTGCCAGCAGTTTCGTGGCCAACGAGGCCTACGAGCAGTACTTC | CASSFVANEAYEQYF
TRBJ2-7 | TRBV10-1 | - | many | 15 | TGCGCCAGCAGTGGACTACAGGCGGGGCAGGTCGAGCAGTACTTC | CASSGLQAGQVEQYF
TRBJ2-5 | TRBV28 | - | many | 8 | TGTTCGAATGAGACCCAGTACTTC | CSNETQYF
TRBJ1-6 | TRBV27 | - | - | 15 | TGTGCCAGCAGTTTATCGTTGGGGGGACGGGCACCCCTCCACTTT | CASSLSLGGRAPLHF